Detailed here is one T cell receptor beta chain. Its binding antigen is unknown. Qualities for individual bases were not recorded, and no much larger clone is one base off. TCR CDR3 regions were amplified from genomic DNA by multiplex PCR using the deep immunoSEQ assay. For each cell subset, the extracted genomic DNA was distributed evenly across all wells of several immunoSEQ 96-well plates, and each plate served as one replicate. Each replicate PCR for sorted subsets received around 200 ng genomic DNA, equal to about 30,000 T cell genomes. Purified libraries were measured with a Qubit 3.0 fluorometer, size-checked on a Bioanalyzer 2100, and measured again with the KAPA Library Quantification kit. Every immunoSEQ 96-well plate was sequenced on a dedicated single-read 150-cycle Illumina NextSeq 550 flow cell. For the original study's pipeline: Because the immunoSEQ output included only junctional sequences and no quality scores, the filtering could not be the same as the filtering used for full-length reads. To assign V/J genes and CDR3, sequences were annotated using PyIR, a Python wrapper for IgBLAST v1.9, with IMGT germline references. Reads were filtered out if the reads had weak V/J assignments (E-value above 1e-6), no CDR3, stop codons, out-of-frame junctions, or ambiguous translated residues. V3J clonotypes were defined as sequences sharing an identical inferred V gene, J gene, and CDR3 amino acid sequence. To compute the percentage overlap between repertoires, the number of shared unique clonotypes was divided by the size of the smaller repertoire. Repertoire richness was assessed with RTK rarefaction, the Chao1 estimator, and Recon v2.1 estimates of unobserved clonotypes. Generation probabilities were computed with OLGA for all TCRbeta clonotypes obtained by the gDNA method from several donors. As stored in TCRdb, this immuneACCESS dataset retains in-frame rearrangements with V and J assigned. A fraction of the clones does not appear; measured against another copy, unresolved V genes explain less than half of the discrepancy, and the remainder lacks a known reason. The V and J calls and clone size are taken from that table; D and trimming were inferred from the DNA. For this sample there are about 2.3 million clones; 80% to 95% appear just once. Clones ranked in the top ten supply 0.37% of the sample.

This record belongs to a study of shared clonotypes between healthy human individuals (dated by TCRdb to 2019 to 2021). A note on the overall study: Three men and a couple of women, aged 18 to 49 years, made up the cohort. For each donor, three plates each were used for CD4 naive and CD4 memory, two plates were used for CD8 naive, and one plate was used for CD8 memory. To increase sequencing depth and limit assay-specific biases, different laboratories used diverse techniques to prepare libraries and sequence TCR repertoires. Each donor's leukapheresis produced roughly between roughly 0.85 and 9.5 billion PBMCs. To estimate repertoire size and how much clonotype sharing occurs between individuals, the study deeply sequenced the blood TCR repertoires of about 5 healthy adults. Broad study findings and their caveats: Naive subsets generally had larger estimated clonotype richness than memory subsets. Across a handful of donors, approximately 5% of naive CD4, approximately 3.6% of naive CD8, about 2.3% of memory CD4, and around 0.4% of memory CD8 clonotypes were shared. Even with the large sequencing depth, rarefaction of the sorted-subset datasets indicated that sequencing was incomplete. Higher generation probabilities were observed for clonotypes shared by all four sorted-subset donors than for non-shared clonotypes. Sampling was limited to blood, and TCR repertoires in tissue likely differ from TCR repertoires in blood. Pairwise subsampling led to the expectation that sequencing depth would affect the degree of clonotype sharing among donors. Because the study included only a small number of donors, the genetic and exposure-history diversity represented was limited.

Donors were healthy HIV-negative adults with no recently reported acute infections or vaccinations. Only Caucasian adults living in Nashville, Tennessee, USA were represented among the donors. CD4+ T cells were enriched by magnetic negative selection, after which naive cells were positively selected on CD45RA and the negative fraction was taken as the memory subset. After blood collection by leukapheresis, PBMCs were isolated using Ficoll-Histopaque density gradient centrifugation and then cryopreserved in the vapor phase of liquid nitrogen. Purity and quantity of every magnetically sorted T cell population were checked by analytical flow cytometry. Genomic DNA was isolated from each sorted fraction and quantified by UV absorbance on a Nanodrop 2000c. Ends trimmed: V by 5 bases, J by 6 bases; bases unmatched to a gene: 9. Taken from the germline V gene, the CDR1 and CDR2 loops are MDHEN and SYDVKM. The CDR3, cysteine through phenylalanine, is 15 amino acids long. Only the CDR3 DNA is retained, 45 bases long and in frame from the first base.

The chain uses TRBV28 and TRBJ2-7, with 11 central nucleotides matching TRBD2. Sequencing used naive CD4+ T cells from PBMCs. Sample cell subset or site, as interpreted from the label and publication: CD45RA+ positively selected. The sequence was collected from a young man in good health. Some clones in this sample may be carry-over from other donors' samples. The CDR3 loop reads CASSLNSGRGGEQYF. The bases are TGTGCCAGCAGTCTCAATAGCGGGAGGGGTGGCGAGCAGTACTTC.